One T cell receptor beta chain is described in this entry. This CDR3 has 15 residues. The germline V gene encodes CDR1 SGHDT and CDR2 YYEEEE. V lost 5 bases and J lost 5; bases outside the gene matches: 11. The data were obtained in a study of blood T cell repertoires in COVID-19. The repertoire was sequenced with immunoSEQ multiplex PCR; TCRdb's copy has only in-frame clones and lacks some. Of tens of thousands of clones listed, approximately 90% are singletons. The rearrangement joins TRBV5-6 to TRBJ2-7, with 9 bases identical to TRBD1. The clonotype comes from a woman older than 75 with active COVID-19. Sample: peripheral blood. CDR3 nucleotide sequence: TGTGCCAGCAGTACGACCGGGACAGGGTTCCACGAGCAGTACTTC. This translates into CASSTTGTGFHEQYF.